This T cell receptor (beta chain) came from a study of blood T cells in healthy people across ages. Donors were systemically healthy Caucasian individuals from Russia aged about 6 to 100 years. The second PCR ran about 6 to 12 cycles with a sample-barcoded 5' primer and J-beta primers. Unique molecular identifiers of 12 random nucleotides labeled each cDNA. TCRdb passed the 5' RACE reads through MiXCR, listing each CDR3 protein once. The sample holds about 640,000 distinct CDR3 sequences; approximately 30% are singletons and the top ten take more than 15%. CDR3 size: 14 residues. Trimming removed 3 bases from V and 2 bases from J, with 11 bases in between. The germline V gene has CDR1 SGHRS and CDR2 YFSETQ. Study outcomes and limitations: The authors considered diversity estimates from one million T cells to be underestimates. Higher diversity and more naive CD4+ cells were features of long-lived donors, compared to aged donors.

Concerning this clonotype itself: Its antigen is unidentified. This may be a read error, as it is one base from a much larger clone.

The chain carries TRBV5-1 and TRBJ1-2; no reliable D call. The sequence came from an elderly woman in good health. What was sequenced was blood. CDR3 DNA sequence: TGCGCCAGCAGCTGGGAACCACCGAACTATGGCTACACCTTC. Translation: CASSWEPPNYGYTF.